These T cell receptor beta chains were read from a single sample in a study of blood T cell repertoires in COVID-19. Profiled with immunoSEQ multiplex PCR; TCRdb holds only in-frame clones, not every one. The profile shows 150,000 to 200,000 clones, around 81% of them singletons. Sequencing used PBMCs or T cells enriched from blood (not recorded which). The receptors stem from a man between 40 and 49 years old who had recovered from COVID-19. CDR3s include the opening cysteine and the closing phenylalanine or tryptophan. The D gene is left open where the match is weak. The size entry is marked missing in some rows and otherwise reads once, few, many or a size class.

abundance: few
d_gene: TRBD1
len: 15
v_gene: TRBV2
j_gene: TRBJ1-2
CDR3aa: CASSGADRENYGYTF
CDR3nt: TGTGCCAGCAGTGGGGCGGACAGGGAAAACTATGGCTACACCTTC

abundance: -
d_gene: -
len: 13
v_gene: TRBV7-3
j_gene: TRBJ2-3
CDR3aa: CASSYLYTDTQYF
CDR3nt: TGTGCCAGCAGCTATCTATACACAGATACGCAGTATTTT

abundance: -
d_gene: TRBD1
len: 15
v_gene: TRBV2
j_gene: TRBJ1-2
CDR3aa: CASSVEGQGRYGYTF
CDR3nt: TGTGCCAGCAGTGTGGAGGGACAGGGGAGATATGGCTACACCTTC

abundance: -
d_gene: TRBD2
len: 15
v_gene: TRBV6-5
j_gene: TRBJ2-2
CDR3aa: CASSKELAATGELFF
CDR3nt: TGTGCCAGCAGTAAGGAACTAGCGGCCACCGGGGAGCTGTTTTTT

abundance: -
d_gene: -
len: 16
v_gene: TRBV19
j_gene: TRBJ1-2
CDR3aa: CASSIEKVRGDYGYTF
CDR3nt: TGTGCCAGTAGTATAGAGAAAGTACGGGGGGACTATGGCTACACCTTC

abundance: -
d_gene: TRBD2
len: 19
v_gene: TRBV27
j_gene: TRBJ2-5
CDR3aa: CASRPNKWTSGGPQETQYF
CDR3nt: TGTGCCAGCCGACCTAATAAGTGGACTAGCGGGGGTCCCCAAGAGACCCAGTACTTC

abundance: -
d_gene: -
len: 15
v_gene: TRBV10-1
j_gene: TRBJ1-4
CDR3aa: CASSESSGTNEKLFF
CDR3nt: TGCGCCAGCAGTGAGTCTTCCGGAACTAATGAAAAACTGTTTTTT

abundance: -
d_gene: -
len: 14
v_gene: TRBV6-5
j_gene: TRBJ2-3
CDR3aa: CASSYDWSTDTQYF
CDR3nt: TGTGCCAGCAGTTACGACTGGAGCACAGATACGCAGTATTTT

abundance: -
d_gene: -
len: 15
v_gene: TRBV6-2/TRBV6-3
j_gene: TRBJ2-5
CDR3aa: CASSYTPDPTTPSYF
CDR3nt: TGTGCCAGCAGTTACACCCCCGACCCTACGACCCCTAGTTACTTC

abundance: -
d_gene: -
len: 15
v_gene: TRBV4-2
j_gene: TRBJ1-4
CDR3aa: CASSRISLTNEKLFF
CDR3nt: TGTGCCAGCAGCCGTATCTCCCTAACTAATGAAAAACTGTTTTTT

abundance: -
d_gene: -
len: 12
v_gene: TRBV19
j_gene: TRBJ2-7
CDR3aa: CASSLGVDEQYF
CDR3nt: TGTGCCAGTAGTCTCGGGGTTGACGAGCAGTACTTC

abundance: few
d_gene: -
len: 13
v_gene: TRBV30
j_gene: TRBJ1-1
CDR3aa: CAWRLRANTEAFF
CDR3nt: TGTGCCTGGAGGCTCAGGGCCAACACTGAAGCTTTCTTT

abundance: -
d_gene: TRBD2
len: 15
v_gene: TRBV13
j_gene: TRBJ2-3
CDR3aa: CASSSSGGDTDTQYF
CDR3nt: TGTGCCAGCAGCTCCAGCGGGGGGGACACAGATACGCAGTATTTT

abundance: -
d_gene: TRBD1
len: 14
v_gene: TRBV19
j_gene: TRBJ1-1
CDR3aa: CASSTQGGNTEAFF
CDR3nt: TGTGCCAGTAGTACCCAGGGGGGCAACACTGAAGCTTTCTTT

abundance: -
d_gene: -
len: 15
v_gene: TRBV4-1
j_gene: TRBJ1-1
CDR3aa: CASSQDGGLITEAFF
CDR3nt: TGCGCCAGCAGCCAAGATGGGGGGTTGATCACTGAAGCTTTCTTT

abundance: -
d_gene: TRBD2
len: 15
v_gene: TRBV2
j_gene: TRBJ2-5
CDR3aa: CASIGLAWEGETQYF
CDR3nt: TGTGCCAGCATCGGACTAGCCTGGGAGGGAGAGACCCAGTACTTC

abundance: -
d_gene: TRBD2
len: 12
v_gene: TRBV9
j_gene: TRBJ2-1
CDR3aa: CASSNSGVEQFF
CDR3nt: TGTGCCAGCAGCAATAGCGGGGTTGAGCAGTTCTTC

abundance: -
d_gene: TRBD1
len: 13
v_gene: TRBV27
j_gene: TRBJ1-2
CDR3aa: CASSIRTGNGYTF
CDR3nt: TGTGCCAGCAGTATTAGGACAGGGAATGGCTACACCTTC

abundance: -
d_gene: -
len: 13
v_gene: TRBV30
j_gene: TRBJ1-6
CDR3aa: CAWVADWRSPLHF
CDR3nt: TGTGCCTGGGTAGCTGATTGGCGGTCACCCCTCCACTTT

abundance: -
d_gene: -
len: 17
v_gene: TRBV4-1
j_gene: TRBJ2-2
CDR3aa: CASSRTGIGRNTGELFF
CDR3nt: TGCGCCAGCAGCCGGACGGGGATTGGTAGGAACACCGGGGAGCTGTTTTTT

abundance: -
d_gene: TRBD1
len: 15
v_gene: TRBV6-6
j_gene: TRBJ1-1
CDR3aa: CASSYLGTGNTEAFF
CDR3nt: TGTGCCAGCAGTTACCTCGGGACAGGTAACACTGAAGCTTTCTTT

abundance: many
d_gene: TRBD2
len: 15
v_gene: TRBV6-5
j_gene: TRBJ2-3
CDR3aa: CASRPGGGRSDTQYF
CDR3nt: TGTGCCAGCAGACCTGGGGGGGGGAGATCAGATACGCAGTATTTT

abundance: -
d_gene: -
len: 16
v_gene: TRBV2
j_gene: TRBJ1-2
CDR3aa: CASSEISVAGAASYTF
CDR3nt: TGTGCCAGCAGTGAAATATCAGTGGCAGGGGCAGCCAGCTACACCTTC

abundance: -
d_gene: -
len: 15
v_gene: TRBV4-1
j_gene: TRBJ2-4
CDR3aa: CASSRLGAVANIQYF
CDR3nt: TGCGCCAGCAGCCGTCTTGGGGCGGTGGCAAACATTCAGTACTTC

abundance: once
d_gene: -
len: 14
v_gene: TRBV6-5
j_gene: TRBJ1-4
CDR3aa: CASSRASTNEKLFF
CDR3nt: TGTGCCAGCAGCAGGGCTTCGACTAATGAAAAACTGTTTTTT

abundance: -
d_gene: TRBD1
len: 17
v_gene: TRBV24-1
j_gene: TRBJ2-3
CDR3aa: CATSDPGQGAGGDTQYF
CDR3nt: TGTGCCACCAGTGATCCAGGACAGGGCGCAGGCGGAGATACGCAGTATTTT

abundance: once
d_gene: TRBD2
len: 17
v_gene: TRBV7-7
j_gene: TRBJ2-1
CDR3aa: CASSLGLAGVPVHEQFF
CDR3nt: TGTGCCAGCAGCCTTGGACTAGCGGGGGTCCCGGTCCATGAGCAGTTCTTC

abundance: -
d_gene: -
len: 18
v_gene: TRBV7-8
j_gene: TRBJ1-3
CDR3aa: CASSRAGGNGRSGNTIYF
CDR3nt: TGTGCCAGCAGCCGAGCGGGAGGGAACGGACGCTCTGGAAACACCATATATTTT

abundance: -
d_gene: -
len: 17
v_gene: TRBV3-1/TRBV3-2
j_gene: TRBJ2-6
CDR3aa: CASSRLVTGSGANVLTF
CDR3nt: TGTGCCAGCAGCCGATTAGTGACAGGTTCTGGGGCCAACGTCCTGACTTTC

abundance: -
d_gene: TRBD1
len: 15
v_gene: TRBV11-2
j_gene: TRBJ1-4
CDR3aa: CASSFTTGGAEKLFF
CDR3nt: TGTGCCAGCAGCTTTACGACAGGGGGCGCTGAAAAACTGTTTTTT

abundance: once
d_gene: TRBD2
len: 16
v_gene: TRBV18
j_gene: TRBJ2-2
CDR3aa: CASSPQTPTGGGELFF
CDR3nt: TGTGCCAGCTCACCTCAGACGCCCACGGGGGGCGGGGAGCTGTTTTTT

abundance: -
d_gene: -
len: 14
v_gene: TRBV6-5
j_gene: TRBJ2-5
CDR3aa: CASSYGDGAWAQYF
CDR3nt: TGTGCCAGCAGTTACGGAGACGGTGCATGGGCCCAGTACTTC

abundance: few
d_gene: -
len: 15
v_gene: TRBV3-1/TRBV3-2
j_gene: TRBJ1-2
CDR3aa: CASSQEADSPYGYTF
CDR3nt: TGTGCCAGCAGCCAAGAGGCGGACAGCCCGTATGGCTACACCTTC

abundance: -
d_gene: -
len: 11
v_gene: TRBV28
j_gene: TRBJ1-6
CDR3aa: CASSFESPLHF
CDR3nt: TGTGCCAGCAGTTTCGAGTCACCCCTCCACTTT

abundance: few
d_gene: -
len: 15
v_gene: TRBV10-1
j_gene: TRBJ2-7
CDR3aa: CASSDNRLPPYEQYF
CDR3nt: TGCGCCAGCAGTGATAATCGACTGCCCCCCTACGAGCAGTACTTC

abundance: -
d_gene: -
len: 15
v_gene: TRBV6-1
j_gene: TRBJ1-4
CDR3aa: CASSEGGGPREKLFF
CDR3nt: TGTGCCAGCAGTGAGGGTGGGGGCCCTAGGGAAAAACTGTTTTTT

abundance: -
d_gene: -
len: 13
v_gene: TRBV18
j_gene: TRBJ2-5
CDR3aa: CASSPTQVETQYF
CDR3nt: TGTGCCAGCTCACCGACGCAGGTAGAGACCCAGTACTTC

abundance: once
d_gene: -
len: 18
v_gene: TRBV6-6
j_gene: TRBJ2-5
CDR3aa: CASSPRPEQGLPQETQYF
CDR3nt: TGTGCCAGCAGTCCGCGACCCGAGCAGGGGCTCCCCCAAGAGACCCAGTACTTC

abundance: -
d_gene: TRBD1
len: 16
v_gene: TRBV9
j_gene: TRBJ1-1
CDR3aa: CASSDRDRGMNTEAFF
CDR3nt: TGTGCCAGCAGCGACCGGGACAGGGGAATGAACACTGAAGCTTTCTTT

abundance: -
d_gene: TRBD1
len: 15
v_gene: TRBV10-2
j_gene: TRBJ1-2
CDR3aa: CASSPTQGALNGYTF
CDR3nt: TGCGCCAGCAGTCCGACCCAGGGGGCGCTTAATGGCTACACCTTC

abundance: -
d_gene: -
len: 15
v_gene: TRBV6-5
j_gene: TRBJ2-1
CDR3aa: CASSPHVRTENEQFF
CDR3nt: TGTGCCAGCAGTCCTCACGTGAGGACAGAGAATGAGCAGTTCTTC

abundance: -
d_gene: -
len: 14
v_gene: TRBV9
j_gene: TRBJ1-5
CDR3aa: CASSPTPSDQPQHF
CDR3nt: TGTGCCAGCAGCCCGACTCCCTCGGATCAGCCCCAGCATTTT

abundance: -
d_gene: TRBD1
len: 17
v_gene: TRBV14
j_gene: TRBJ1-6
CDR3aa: CASSERQGSSYNSPLHF
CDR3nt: TGTGCCAGCAGCGAGCGACAGGGGAGCTCCTATAATTCACCCCTCCACTTT

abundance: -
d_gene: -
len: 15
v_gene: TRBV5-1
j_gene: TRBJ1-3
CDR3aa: CASSFTGSSGNTIYF
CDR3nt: TGCGCCAGCAGTTTTACAGGGAGCTCTGGAAACACCATATATTTT

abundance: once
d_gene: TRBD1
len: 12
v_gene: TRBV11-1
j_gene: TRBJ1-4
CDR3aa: CASSYGTDKLFF
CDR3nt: TGTGCCAGCAGTTACGGGACAGATAAACTGTTTTTT

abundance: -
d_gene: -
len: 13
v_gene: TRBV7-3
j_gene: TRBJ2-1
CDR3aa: CASSAADSREQFF
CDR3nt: TGTGCCAGCAGCGCCGCAGACAGCCGTGAGCAGTTCTTC

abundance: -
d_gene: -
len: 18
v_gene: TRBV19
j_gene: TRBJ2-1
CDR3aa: CASSKQGRAYGGTNEQFF
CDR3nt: TGTGCCAGTAGTAAGCAGGGGAGGGCCTATGGTGGGACCAATGAGCAGTTCTTC

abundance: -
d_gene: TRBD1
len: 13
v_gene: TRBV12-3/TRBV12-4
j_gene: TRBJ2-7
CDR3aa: CASRRQGKDEQYF
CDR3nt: TGTGCCAGCAGAAGACAGGGAAAGGACGAGCAGTACTTC

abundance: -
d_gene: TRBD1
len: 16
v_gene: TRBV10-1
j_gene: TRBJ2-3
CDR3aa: CASGGQGASGTDTQYF
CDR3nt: TGCGCCAGCGGAGGACAGGGGGCATCGGGCACAGATACGCAGTATTTT

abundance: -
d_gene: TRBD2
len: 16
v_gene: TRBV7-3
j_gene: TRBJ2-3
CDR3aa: CASSLAGGPPTDTQYF
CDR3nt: TGTGCCAGCAGCTTGGCGGGGGGGCCCCCCACAGATACGCAGTATTTT

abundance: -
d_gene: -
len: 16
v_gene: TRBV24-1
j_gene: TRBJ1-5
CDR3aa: CATSDATRGFNQPQHF
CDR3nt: TGTGCCACCAGTGATGCAACTCGGGGATTCAATCAGCCCCAGCATTTT

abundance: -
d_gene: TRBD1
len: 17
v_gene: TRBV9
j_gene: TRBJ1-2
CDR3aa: CASSGSLAGQLNYGYTF
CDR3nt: TGTGCCAGCAGCGGATCATTGGCGGGACAGCTTAACTATGGCTACACCTTC

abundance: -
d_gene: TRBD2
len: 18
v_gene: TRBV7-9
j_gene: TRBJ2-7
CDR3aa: CASSSSGGQPLISYEQYF
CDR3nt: TGTGCCAGCAGCTCTAGCGGGGGGCAACCTTTGATCTCCTACGAGCAGTACTTC

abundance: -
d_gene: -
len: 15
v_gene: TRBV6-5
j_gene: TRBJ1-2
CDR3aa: CASSYSLGDGYGYTF
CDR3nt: TGTGCCAGCAGTTATAGTCTGGGAGACGGCTATGGCTACACCTTC